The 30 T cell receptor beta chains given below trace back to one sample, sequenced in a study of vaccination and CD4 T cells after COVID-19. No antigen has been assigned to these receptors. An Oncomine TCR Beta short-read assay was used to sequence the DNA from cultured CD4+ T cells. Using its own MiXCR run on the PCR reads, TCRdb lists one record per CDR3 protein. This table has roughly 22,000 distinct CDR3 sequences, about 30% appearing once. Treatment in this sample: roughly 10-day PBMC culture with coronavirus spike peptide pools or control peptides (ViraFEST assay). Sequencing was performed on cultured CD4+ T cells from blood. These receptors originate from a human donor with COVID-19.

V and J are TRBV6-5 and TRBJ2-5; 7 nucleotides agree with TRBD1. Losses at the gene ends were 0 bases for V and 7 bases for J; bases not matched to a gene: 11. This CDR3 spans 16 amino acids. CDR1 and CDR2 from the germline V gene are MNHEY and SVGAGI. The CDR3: CASSYSTGSALGTQYF. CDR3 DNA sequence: TGTGCCAGCAGTTACTCGACAGGGTCGGCCCTAGGGACCCAGTACTTC.

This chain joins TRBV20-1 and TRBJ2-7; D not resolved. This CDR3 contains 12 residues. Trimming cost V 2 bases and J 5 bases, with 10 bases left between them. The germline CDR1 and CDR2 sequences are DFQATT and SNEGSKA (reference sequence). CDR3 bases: TGCAGTGCTAGAAATCTAGGAGACGAGCAGTACTTC. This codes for CSARNLGDEQYF.

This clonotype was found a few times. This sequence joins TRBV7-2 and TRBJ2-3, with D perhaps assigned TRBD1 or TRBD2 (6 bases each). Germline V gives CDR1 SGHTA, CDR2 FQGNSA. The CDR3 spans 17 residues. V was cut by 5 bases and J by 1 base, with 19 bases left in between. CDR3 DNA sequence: TGTGCCAGCAGCCCCCTATCCGGAGGGGGAGGCACAGATACGCAGTATTTT. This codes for CASSPLSGGGGTDTQYF.

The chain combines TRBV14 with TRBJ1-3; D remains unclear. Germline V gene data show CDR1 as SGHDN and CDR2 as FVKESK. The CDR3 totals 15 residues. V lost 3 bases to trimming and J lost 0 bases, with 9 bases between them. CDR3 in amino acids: CASSQRQISGNTIYF. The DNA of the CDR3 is TGTGCCAGCAGCCAGCGCCAGATCTCTGGAAACACCATATATTTT.

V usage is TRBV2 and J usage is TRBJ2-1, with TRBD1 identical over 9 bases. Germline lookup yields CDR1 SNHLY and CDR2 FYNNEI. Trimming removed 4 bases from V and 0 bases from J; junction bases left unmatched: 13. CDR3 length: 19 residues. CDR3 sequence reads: CASSVGDRGLIGSYNEQFF. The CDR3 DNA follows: TGTGCCAGCAGTGTCGGAGACAGGGGGTTAATCGGCTCCTACAATGAGCAGTTCTTC.

CDR3 sequence (DNA): TGTGCCAGCAGCTCGGCCGTGACAGGGGGCGCAGCCAAAAACATTCAGTACTTC. Translating it yields CASSSAVTGGAAKNIQYF. The rearrangement uses TRBV7-2 and TRBJ2-4; 10 bases line up with TRBD1. The CDR3 covers 18 residues. Trimming removed 4 bases from V and 0 bases from J; junction bases left unmatched: 9. The V gene's germline CDR1 is SGHTA and CDR2 FQGNSA.

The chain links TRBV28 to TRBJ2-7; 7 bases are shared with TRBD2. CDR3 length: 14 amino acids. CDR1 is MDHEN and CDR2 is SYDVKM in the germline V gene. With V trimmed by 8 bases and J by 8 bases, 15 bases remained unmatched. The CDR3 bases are TGTGCCAGCGGGCCTTGGGGCGGGGGTAACCAGCAGTACTTC. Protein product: CASGPWGGGNQQYF. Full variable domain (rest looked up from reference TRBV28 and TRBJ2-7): DVKVTQSSRYLVKRTGEKVFLECVQDMDHENMFWYRQDPGLGLRLIYFSYDVKMKEKGDIPEGYSVSREKKERFSLILESASTNQTSMYLCASGPWGGGNQQYFGPGTRLTVT.

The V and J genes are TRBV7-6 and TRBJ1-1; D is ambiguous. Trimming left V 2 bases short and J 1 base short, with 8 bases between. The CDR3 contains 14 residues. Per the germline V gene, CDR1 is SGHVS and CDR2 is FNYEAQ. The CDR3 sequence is CASSLYERNTEAFF. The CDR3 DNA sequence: TGTGCCAGCAGCTTATACGAGAGGAACACTGAAGCTTTCTTT.

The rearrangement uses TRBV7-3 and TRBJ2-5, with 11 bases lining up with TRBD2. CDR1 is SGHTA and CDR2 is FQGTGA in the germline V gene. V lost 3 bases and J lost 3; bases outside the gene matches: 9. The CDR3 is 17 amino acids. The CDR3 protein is CASSLGRLAGKEETQYF. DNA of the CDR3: TGTGCCAGCAGCTTGGGTCGACTAGCGGGGAAAGAAGAGACCCAGTACTTC.

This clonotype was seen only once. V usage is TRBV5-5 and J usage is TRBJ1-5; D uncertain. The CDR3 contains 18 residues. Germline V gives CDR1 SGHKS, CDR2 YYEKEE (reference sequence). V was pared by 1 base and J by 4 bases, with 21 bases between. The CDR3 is CASSLRTYGLTTNQPQHF. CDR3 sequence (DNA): TGTGCCAGCAGCTTGCGGACCTACGGACTGACAACTAATCAGCCCCAGCATTTT.

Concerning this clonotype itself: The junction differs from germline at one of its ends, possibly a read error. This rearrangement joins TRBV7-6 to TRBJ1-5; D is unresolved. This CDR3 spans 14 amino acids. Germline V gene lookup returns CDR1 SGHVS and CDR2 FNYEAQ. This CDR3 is CASSLAVGNQPQHF. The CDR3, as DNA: TGTGCCAGCAGCCTAGCAGTTGGCAATCAGCCCCAGCATTTT.

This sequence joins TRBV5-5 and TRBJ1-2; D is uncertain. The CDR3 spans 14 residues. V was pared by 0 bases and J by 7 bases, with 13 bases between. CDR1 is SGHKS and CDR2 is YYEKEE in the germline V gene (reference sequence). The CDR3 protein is CASSLVINLGGYTF. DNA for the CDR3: TGTGCCAGCAGCTTGGTGATCAACCTTGGTGGCTACACCTTC.

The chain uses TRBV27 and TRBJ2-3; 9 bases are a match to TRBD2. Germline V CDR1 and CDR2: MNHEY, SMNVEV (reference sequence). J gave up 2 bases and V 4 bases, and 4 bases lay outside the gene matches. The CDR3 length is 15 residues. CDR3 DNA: TGTGCCAGCAGTTCCGCTAGCGGGAACACAGATACGCAGTATTTT. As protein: CASSSASGNTDTQYF.

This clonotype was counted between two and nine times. CDR3 loop: CATSDTSGGQETQYF. CDR3 in DNA: TGTGCCACCAGTGATACAAGCGGGGGCCAAGAGACCCAGTACTTC. The J gene is TRBJ2-5, the V gene TRBV24-1; 8 bases are a match to TRBD2. This CDR3 is built from 15 residues. With V trimmed by 3 bases and J by 1 base, 3 bases remained unmatched. CDR1 and CDR2 (germline): KGHDR, SFDVKD.

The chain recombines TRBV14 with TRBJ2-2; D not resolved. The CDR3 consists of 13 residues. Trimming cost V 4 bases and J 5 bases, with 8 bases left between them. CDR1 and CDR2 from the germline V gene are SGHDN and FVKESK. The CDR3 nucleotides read TGTGCCAGCAGCCCCACACGTACCGGGGAGCTGTTTTTT. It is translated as CASSPTRTGELFF.

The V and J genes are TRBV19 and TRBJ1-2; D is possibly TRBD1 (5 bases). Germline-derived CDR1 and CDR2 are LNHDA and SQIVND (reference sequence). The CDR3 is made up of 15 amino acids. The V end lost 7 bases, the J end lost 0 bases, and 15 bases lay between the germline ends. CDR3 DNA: TGTGCCAGTATGGGAAACAGGCCCGCTAACTATGGCTACACCTTC. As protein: CASMGNRPANYGYTF.

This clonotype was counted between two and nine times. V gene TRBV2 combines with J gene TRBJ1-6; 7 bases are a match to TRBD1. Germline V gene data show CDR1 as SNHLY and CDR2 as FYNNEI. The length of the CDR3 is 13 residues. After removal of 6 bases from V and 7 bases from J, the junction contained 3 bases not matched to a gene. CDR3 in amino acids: CASSETGNSPLHF. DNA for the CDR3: TGTGCCAGCAGCGAGACAGGGAATTCACCCCTCCACTTT.

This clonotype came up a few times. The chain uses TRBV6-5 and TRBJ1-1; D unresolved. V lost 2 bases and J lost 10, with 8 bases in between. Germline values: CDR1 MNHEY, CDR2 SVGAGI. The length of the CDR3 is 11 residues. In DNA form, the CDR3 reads TGTGCCAGCAGTTACCACCTTCGAGCTTTCTTT. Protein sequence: CASSYHLRAFF.

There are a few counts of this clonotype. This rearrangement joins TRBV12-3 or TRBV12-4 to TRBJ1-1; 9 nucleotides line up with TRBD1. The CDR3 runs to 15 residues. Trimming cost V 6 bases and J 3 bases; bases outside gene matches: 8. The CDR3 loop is CASRGQGWVDTEAFF. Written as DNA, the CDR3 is TGTGCCAGCAGGGGACAGGGATGGGTAGACACTGAAGCTTTCTTT.

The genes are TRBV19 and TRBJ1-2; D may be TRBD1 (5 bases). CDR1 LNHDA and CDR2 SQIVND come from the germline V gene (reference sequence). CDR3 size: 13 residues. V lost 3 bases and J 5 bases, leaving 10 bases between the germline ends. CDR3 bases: TGTGCCAGTAGTATCGCCCAGGGTTATGGCTACACCTTC. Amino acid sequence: CASSIAQGYGYTF. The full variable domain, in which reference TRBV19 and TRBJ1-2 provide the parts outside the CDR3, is DGGITQSPKYLFRKEGQNVTLSCEQNLNHDAMYWYRQDPGQGLRLIYYSQIVNDFQKGDIAEGYSVSREKKESFPLTVTSAQKNPTAFYLCASSIAQGYGYTFGSGTRLTVV.

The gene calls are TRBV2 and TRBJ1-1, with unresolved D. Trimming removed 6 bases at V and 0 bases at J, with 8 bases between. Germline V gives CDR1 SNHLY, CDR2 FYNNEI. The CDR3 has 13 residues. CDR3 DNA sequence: TGTGCCAGCAGAGACGACGTGAACACTGAAGCTTTCTTT. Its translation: CASRDDVNTEAFF.

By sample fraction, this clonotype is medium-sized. CDR3 nucleotide sequence: TGTGCCAGCAGTTCGGGGCGGCTTCAGCCCCAGCATTTT. Translating it yields CASSSGRLQPQHF. The rearrangement joins TRBV6-2 or TRBV6-3 to TRBJ1-5; D is perhaps TRBD1 (5 bases). This CDR3 has 13 residues. From germline, CDR1 is MNHEY and CDR2 SVGEGT. Deletions cut 4 bases from V and 6 bases from J, with 10 bases between.

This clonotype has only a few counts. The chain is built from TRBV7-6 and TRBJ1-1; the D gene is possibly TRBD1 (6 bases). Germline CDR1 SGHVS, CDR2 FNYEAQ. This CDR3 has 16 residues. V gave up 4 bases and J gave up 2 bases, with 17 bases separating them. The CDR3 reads CASSSFVSGGNTEAFF. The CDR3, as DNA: TGTGCCAGCAGCTCGTTCGTGTCTGGGGGCAACACTGAAGCTTTCTTT. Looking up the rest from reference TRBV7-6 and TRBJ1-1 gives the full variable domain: GAGVSQSPRYKVTKRGQDVALRCDPISGHVSLYWYRQALGQGPEFLTYFNYEAQQDKSGLPNDRFSAERPEGSISTLTIQRTEQRDSAMYRCASSSFVSGGNTEAFFGQGTRLTVV.

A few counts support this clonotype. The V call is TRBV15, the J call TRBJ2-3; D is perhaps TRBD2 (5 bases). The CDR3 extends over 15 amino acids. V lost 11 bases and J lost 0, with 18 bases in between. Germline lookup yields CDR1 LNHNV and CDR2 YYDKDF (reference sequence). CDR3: CASKTGLGSTDTQYF. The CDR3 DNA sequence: TGTGCCTCGAAGACCGGACTGGGTAGCACAGATACGCAGTATTTT.

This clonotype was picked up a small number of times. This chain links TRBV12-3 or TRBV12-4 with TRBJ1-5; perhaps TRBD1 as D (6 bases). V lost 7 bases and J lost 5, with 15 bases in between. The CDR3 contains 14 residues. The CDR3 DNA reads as TGTGCCAGCACCTCTCACAGGGACTATCAGCCCCAGCATTTT. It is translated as CASTSHRDYQPQHF.

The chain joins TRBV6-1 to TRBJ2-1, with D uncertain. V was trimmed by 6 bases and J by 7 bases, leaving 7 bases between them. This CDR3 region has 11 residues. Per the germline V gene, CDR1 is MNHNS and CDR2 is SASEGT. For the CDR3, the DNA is TGTGCCAGCAGCCCCCGGAATGAGCAGTTCTTC. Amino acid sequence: CASSPRNEQFF.

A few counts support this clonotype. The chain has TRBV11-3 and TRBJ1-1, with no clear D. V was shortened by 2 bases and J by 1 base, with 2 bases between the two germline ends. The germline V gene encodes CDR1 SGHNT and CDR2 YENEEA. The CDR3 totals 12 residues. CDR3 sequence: CASSLQNTEAFF. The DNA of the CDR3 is TGTGCCAGCAGCTTACAGAACACTGAAGCTTTCTTT.

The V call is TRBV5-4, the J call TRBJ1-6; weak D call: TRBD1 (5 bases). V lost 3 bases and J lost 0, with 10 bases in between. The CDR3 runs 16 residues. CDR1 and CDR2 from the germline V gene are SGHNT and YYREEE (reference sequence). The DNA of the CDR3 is TGTGCCAGCAGCTCGACAGCAAGCTCCTATAATTCACCCCTCCACTTT. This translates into CASSSTASSYNSPLHF.

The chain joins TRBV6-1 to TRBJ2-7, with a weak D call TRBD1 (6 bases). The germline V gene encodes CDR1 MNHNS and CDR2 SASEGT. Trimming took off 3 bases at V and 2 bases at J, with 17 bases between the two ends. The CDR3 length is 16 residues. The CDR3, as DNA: TGTGCCAGCAGTGACCGGGACACCGACACCGCCTACGAGCAGTACTTC. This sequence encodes CASSDRDTDTAYEQYF.

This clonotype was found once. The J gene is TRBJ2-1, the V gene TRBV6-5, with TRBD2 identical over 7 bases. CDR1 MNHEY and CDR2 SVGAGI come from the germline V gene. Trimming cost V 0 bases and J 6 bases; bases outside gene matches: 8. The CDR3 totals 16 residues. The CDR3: CASSYSAAGGSNEQFF. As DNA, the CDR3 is TGTGCCAGCAGTTACTCCGCGGCCGGGGGGAGCAATGAGCAGTTCTTC.